This T cell receptor beta chain was obtained from a study of cytomegalovirus exposure and HLA in healthy donors. Notes on the study in general: Immune exposure was documented only through CMV serostatus. A few V segments could not be told apart, such as TRBV6-2 and TRBV6-3, and were left out. The listing of 150 to 200 TCR beta chains classed them as cytomegalovirus-associated.

Whereas donors were nominally healthy upon sampling, unrecorded immune exposures were probable. Germline values: CDR1 SGHTA, CDR2 FQGNSA. V dropped 5 bases and J dropped 1 base, with 12 bases sitting between them. The CDR3 contains 15 residues. This clone came up once. The antigen remains undetermined. PCR primers comprised 60 Vbeta and 13 Jbeta primers. Generated by immunoSEQ multiplex PCR, the TCRdb table keeps only in-frame clones and is missing some. The repertoire includes fewer than 200,000 clones, around 81% of them detected once, and more than 5% sits in the top ten. The V and J genes are TRBV7-2 and TRBJ1-5; D is perhaps TRBD1 (5 bases). The material sequenced was PBMCs. The TCR comes from a man in his forties or fifties in good health and CMV-seronegative. The CDR3 here is CASSTRAGSNQPQHF. For the CDR3, the DNA is TGTGCCAGCAGCACCAGGGCTGGGAGCAATCAGCCCCAGCATTTT.